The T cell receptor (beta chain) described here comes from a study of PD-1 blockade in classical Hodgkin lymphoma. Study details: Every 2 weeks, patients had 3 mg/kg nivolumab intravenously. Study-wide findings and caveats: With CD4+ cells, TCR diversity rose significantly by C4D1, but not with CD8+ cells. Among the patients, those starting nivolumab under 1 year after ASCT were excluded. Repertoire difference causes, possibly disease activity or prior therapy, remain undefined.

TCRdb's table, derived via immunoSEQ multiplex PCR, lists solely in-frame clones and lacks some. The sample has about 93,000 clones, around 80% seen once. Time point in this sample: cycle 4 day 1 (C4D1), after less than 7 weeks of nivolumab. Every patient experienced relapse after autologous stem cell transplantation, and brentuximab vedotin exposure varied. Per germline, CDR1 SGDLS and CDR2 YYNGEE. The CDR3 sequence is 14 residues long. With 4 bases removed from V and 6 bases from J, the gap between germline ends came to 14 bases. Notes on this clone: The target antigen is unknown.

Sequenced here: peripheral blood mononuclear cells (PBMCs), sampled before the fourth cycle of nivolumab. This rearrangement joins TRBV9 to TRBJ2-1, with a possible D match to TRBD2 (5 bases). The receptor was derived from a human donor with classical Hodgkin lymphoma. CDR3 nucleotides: TGTGCCAGCAGCCTCCGAACTAGACCCAATGAGCAGTTCTTC. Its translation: CASSLRTRPNEQFF.